One and the same sample provided the 31 T cell receptor beta chains below, sequenced in a study of regulatory T cells in long-lasting Graves disease. Time point defined: persistent/refractory GD, antithyroid drugs over 5 years with positive TRAb. Following extraction of RNA from PBMCs, that RNA was used to make the TCR library. For TCR beta, libraries came from iRepertoire HTBI primers and Arm-PCR of CDR3 regions. TCRdb independently ran MiXCR on the multiplex PCR reads; one entry per CDR3 protein. The top ten hold approximately 26% of the sample, which has a few hundred thousand distinct CDR3 sequences, 20% to 30% seen once. Sequenced here: peripheral blood mononuclear cells (PBMCs), sampled when the disease was refractory, from a patient treated with antithyroid drugs. Source of these receptors: a female donor with Graves disease.

This clonotype was counted ten times or more. The genes are TRBV28 and TRBJ2-5; TRBD2 agrees at 12 bases. The CDR3 runs to 21 residues. J lost 5 bases, V lost 2 bases, and 21 bases had no gene match. CDR1 and CDR2 from the germline V gene are MDHEN and SYDVKM. The CDR3: CASSLLSWKGKTSGRDETQYF. In nucleotides, the CDR3 is TGTGCCAGCAGTTTACTCTCCTGGAAGGGAAAGACTAGCGGGAGAGATGAGACCCAGTACTTC.

The CDR3 spells CASRNGGLAAEQYF. CDR3 bases: TGTGCCAGCAGGAACGGGGGACTAGCCGCCGAGCAGTACTTC. The chain links TRBV3-1 to TRBJ2-7; 9 nucleotides align to TRBD2. The CDR3 totals 14 residues. Germline CDR1 is LGHDT and CDR2 is YNNKEL (reference sequence). V lost 6 bases, J lost 6 bases, and 9 bases stayed unmatched.

This clonotype was detected ten times or more. The chain has TRBV16 and TRBJ2-5, with D hard to call. The CDR3 loop spans 13 amino acids. Germline lookup yields CDR1 KGHSY and CDR2 FQNENV. Between the trimmed V and J ends, which lost 2 bases and 5 bases, there was a span of 9 bases. The CDR3 bases are TGTGCCAGCAGCCAACGGGTTTGGGAGACCCAGTACTTC. Translation gives CASSQRVWETQYF.

The rearrangement uses TRBV20-1 and TRBJ2-7, with 7 bases matching TRBD1. The germline CDR1 and CDR2 sequences are DFQATT and SNEGSKA (reference sequence). This CDR3 contains 15 residues. After removal of 2 bases from V and 2 bases from J, the junction contained 9 bases not matched to a gene. CDR3 in amino acids: CSARPPTGSAYEQYF. CDR3 in DNA: TGCAGTGCTAGACCCCCGACAGGGTCGGCCTACGAGCAGTACTTC.

This clonotype was counted many times. The chain links TRBV2 to TRBJ2-7, with 11 bases that match TRBD2. The CDR3 totals 14 residues. From germline, CDR1 is SNHLY and CDR2 FYNNEI. V trimming: 7 bases; J trimming: 2 bases; junction bases outside the gene matches: 4. CDR3 protein: CASKLAGGPYEQYF. The CDR3 nucleotides read TGTGCCAGCAAGTTAGCGGGAGGGCCCTACGAGCAGTACTTC.

The sample holds many counts of this clonotype. A much larger clone lies a single base off, so this may be a read error. This chain connects TRBV7-3 to TRBJ1-1, with TRBD1 identical over 8 bases. The J segment lost 3 bases and the V segment lost 5 bases, leaving 2 bases of the junction unmatched. The length of the CDR3 is 13 residues. Germline CDR1 is SGHTA and CDR2 is FQGTGA. CDR3 sequence reads: CASSQTGDTEAFF. The CDR3 DNA is TGTGCCAGCAGCCAGACAGGGGACACTGAAGCTTTCTTT.

This clonotype showed up many times. The chain is built from TRBV6-1 and TRBJ2-5; D gene ambiguous. Per the germline V gene, CDR1 is MNHNS and CDR2 is SASEGT. Trimming shortened V by 1 base and J by 4 bases, and 4 bases separated the two germline ends. This CDR3 is built from 12 residues. CDR3 region: CASSEGLETQYF. The DNA for the CDR3 is TGTGCCAGCAGTGAAGGGCTAGAGACCCAGTACTTC.

This clonotype was detected a few times. The rearrangement uses TRBV6-5 and TRBJ1-4; D is uncertain. The CDR3 runs to 16 residues. Germline CDR1 MNHEY, CDR2 SVGAGI. The V and J ends lost 4 bases and 0 bases respectively, with 12 bases between them. The DNA of the CDR3 is TGTGCCAGCAGTTGGGCCGGGCCTGCAACTAATGAAAAACTGTTTTTT. This translates into CASSWAGPATNEKLFF.

Details on this clonotype: A read error may produce the germline difference seen at one junction end. The chain joins TRBV5-1 to TRBJ2-2, with D possibly being TRBD2 (5 bases). Germline CDR1 reads SGHRS; CDR2 reads YFSETQ. The CDR3 runs 15 residues. The CDR3 DNA follows: TGCGCCAGCAGCTTAGCAAGTACGAACACCGGGGAGCTGGTTTTT. Translating gives CASSLASTNTGELVF.

This clonotype was seen many times. CDR3 DNA: TGTGCCAGCACTTCTAGCGGGAGCTCCTACGAGCAGTACTTC. Residues: CASTSSGSSYEQYF. This chain joins TRBV28 and TRBJ2-7, with TRBD2 identical over 10 bases. CDR3 length equals 14 residues. CDR1 and CDR2 (germline): MDHEN, SYDVKM. V was pared by 7 bases and J by 0 bases, with 3 bases of the junction left unmatched.

This chain uses TRBV27 with TRBJ1-3; no firm D call. The CDR3 runs 16 residues. Deletions cut 4 bases from V and 7 bases from J, with 20 bases between. CDR1 is MNHEY and CDR2 is SMNVEV in the germline V gene (reference sequence). CDR3 loop: CASSYSTGPYDNTIYF. CDR3 nucleotides: TGTGCCAGCAGTTACTCGACCGGGCCCTACGACAACACCATATATTTT.

In its sample, this clonotype was seen a few times. The rearrangement links TRBV6-1 to TRBJ1-3; D is ambiguous. Trimming left V 8 bases short and J 4 bases short, with 15 bases between. This CDR3 has 14 residues. Germline CDR1 MNHNS, CDR2 SASEGT. CDR3 sequence (DNA): TGTGCCAGCCCTAATACTATAGCGGGAAACACCATATATTTT. Amino acids: CASPNTIAGNTIYF.

The J gene is TRBJ1-2, the V gene TRBV19; TRBD1 might be the D (5 bases). The CDR3 consists of 15 residues. Trimming cost V 4 bases and J 4 bases, with 16 bases left between them. Germline assignment: CDR1 LNHDA and CDR2 SQIVND (reference sequence). In nucleotides, the CDR3 is TGTGCCAGTAGTAAAAAACCGGGACCGTCCTATGGCTACACCTTC. It is translated as CASSKKPGPSYGYTF.

This clonotype was picked up a small number of times. V is TRBV7-2 and J is TRBJ2-5; no definite D call. V lost 5 bases to trimming and J lost 13 bases, with 14 bases between them. CDR1 is SGHTA and CDR2 is FQGNSA in the germline V gene. This CDR3 is 11 amino acids long. In DNA form, the CDR3 reads TGTGCCAGCAGCCCCCTCGAGCGCGGGTACTTC. Translating it yields CASSPLERGYF.

The gene calls are TRBV19 and TRBJ1-3; perhaps TRBD1 as D (6 bases). The germline V and J ends were trimmed by 5 bases and 2 bases, with 16 bases remaining between them. The CDR3 loop spans 16 amino acids. The germline V gene encodes CDR1 LNHDA and CDR2 SQIVND (reference sequence). The CDR3 spells CASSPRLPGAGNTIYF. CDR3 nucleotides: TGTGCCAGTAGTCCTCGGCTGCCAGGGGCTGGAAACACCATATATTTT.

This chain connects TRBV7-2 to TRBJ2-1; 8 bases align to TRBD1. The ends lost 5 bases at V and 9 bases at J; junction bases unmatched: 15. The CDR3 runs to 16 residues. Germline CDR1 is SGHTA and CDR2 is FQGNSA. CDR3 in amino acids: CASSQYGQGPLSEQFF. CDR3 nucleotides: TGTGCCAGCAGCCAATATGGACAGGGACCCTTATCTGAGCAGTTCTTC. Complete variable domain (other parts from reference TRBV7-2 and TRBJ2-1): GAGVSQSPSNKVTEKGKDVELRCDPISGHTALYWYRQSLGQGLEFLIYFQGNSAPDKSGLPSDRFSAERTGGSVSTLTIQRTQQEDSAVYLCASSQYGQGPLSEQFFGPGTRLTVL.

The chain carries TRBV12-3 or TRBV12-4 and TRBJ2-7; weak D call: TRBD1 (6 bases). The germline V and J ends were trimmed by 5 bases and 7 bases, with 15 bases remaining between them. This CDR3 is built from 13 residues. The CDR3 protein is CASSPWGPGEQYF. DNA of the CDR3: TGTGCCAGCAGTCCATGGGGGCCAGGAGAGCAGTACTTC.

This clonotype was seen at least ten times. The J gene is TRBJ1-4, the V gene TRBV28; possibly TRBD1 for D (5 bases). V gave up 5 bases and J gave up 13 bases, with 17 bases separating them. The CDR3 is 13 amino acids. The germline V gene encodes CDR1 MDHEN and CDR2 SYDVKM. The CDR3 DNA is TGTGCCAGCAGTACCCCGACAGAAATCGGACTGTTTTTT. Amino acids: CASSTPTEIGLFF.

This clonotype was counted ten times or more. This chain connects TRBV2 to TRBJ1-1; D call uncertain. The CDR3 consists of 17 residues. Germline values: CDR1 SNHLY, CDR2 FYNNEI. V was clipped by 0 bases and J by 3 bases, with 17 bases between them. This CDR3 reads CASSEAETQLWDTEAFF. Here the CDR3 DNA reads TGTGCCAGCAGTGAAGCCGAGACTCAGCTCTGGGACACTGAAGCTTTCTTT. The full variable domain, its missing parts supplied by reference TRBV2 and TRBJ1-1, is EPEVTQTPSHQVTQMGQEVILRCVPISNHLYFYWYRQILGQKVEFLVSFYNNEISEKSEIFDDQFSVERPDGSNFTLKIRSTKLEDSAMYFCASSEAETQLWDTEAFFGQGTRLTVV.

The chain links TRBV9 to TRBJ2-7; 9 bases map to TRBD1. J was trimmed by 3 bases and V by 2 bases; bases with no gene match: 6. This CDR3 is built from 15 residues. Germline assignment: CDR1 SGDLS and CDR2 YYNGEE. The CDR3 nucleotides are TGTGCCAGCAGCGTTGGGACAGGGACGATCTACGAGCAGTACTTC. This gives the protein CASSVGTGTIYEQYF.

The V gene is TRBV30, the J gene TRBJ1-2; a weak D match, TRBD1 (5 bases). CDR3 length equals 13 residues. V lost 0 bases to trimming and J lost 7 bases, with 12 bases between them. From germline, CDR1 is GTSNPN and CDR2 SVGIG (reference sequence). CDR3 sequence reads: CAWSVSSGTGYTF. As DNA, the CDR3 is TGTGCCTGGAGTGTAAGTTCGGGGACTGGCTACACCTTC.

In its sample, this clonotype was seen a few times. This chain links TRBV20-1 with TRBJ2-7, with 7 nucleotides matching TRBD1. The V gene's germline CDR1 is DFQATT and CDR2 SNEGSKA (reference sequence). The CDR3 loop spans 14 amino acids. J lost 3 bases, V lost 5 bases, and 10 bases had no gene match. The CDR3 region is CSAQNRDSNYEQYF. The CDR3 DNA follows: TGCAGTGCTCAGAACCGGGACAGCAACTACGAGCAGTACTTC.

This clonotype came up many times. The CDR3 sequence: CASSQGEGTEAFF. CDR3 sequence (DNA): TGCGCCAGCTCACAGGGGGAAGGCACTGAAGCTTTCTTT. V usage is TRBV5-1 and J usage is TRBJ1-1; 8 bases are a match to TRBD1. CDR3 size: 13 residues. V was pared by 7 bases and J by 4 bases, with 6 bases of the junction left unmatched. From germline, CDR1 is SGHRS and CDR2 YFSETQ. The complete variable domain, with remaining parts taken from reference TRBV5-1 and TRBJ1-1, reads KAGVTQTPRYLIKTRGQQVTLSCSPISGHRSVSWYQQTPGQGLQFLFEYFSETQRNKGNFPGRFSGRQFSNSRSEMNVSTLELGDSALYLCASSQGEGTEAFFGQGTRLTVV.

Points on this clonotype: Possible read error: a much larger clone is one base away. The CDR3 region is CTTSRALISNGNQPQHF. The CDR3 coding sequence is TGTACCACCAGCAGAGCGTTAATTTCTAACGGCAATCAGCCCCAGCATTTT. The chain is built from TRBV15 and TRBJ1-5; D call uncertain. Germline CDR1 is LNHNV and CDR2 is YYDKDF (reference sequence). The CDR3 runs to 17 residues.

The rearrangement joins TRBV20-1 to TRBJ2-7; TRBD1 agrees at 7 bases. V shed 3 bases, J shed 4 bases, and the junction held 12 bases outside the gene matches. Germline CDR1 is DFQATT and CDR2 is SNEGSKA (reference sequence). CDR3 length equals 15 residues. The CDR3 here is CSARDLDRNPYEQYF. The CDR3 DNA reads as TGCAGTGCTAGGGATTTGGACAGGAATCCGTACGAGCAGTACTTC.

About this clonotype: The junction does not match germline at one end; this may be a read error. The V call is TRBV19, the J call TRBJ2-3, with D hard to call. The germline V gene encodes CDR1 LNHDA and CDR2 SQIVND (reference sequence). The CDR3 has 16 residues. The CDR3 coding sequence is TGTGCCAGCAGTATGATCAGGAGCTTTTCCACAGATACGCAGTATTTT. It translates to CASSMIRSFSTDTQYF.

The chain employs TRBV7-8 and TRBJ2-7, with D perhaps TRBD2 (7 bases). Germline V gene lookup returns CDR1 SGHVS and CDR2 FQNEAQ. Trimming took 5 bases from V and 6 from J, leaving 26 bases between them. The CDR3 is 17 residues long. The chain's CDR3 is CASSVFPRGDYRSEQYF. The CDR3 region has the DNA TGTGCCAGCAGCGTATTCCCGAGGGGGGACTACCGTTCCGAGCAGTACTTC.

About this clonotype itself: This sequence may be a read error, since a much larger clone differs from it by one base. V is TRBV11-2 and J is TRBJ1-1; weak D call: TRBD1 (5 bases). The CDR3 totals 16 residues. Germline assignment: CDR1 SGHAT and CDR2 FQNNGV. CDR3 coding DNA: TGTGCCAGCAGCTTTGGGAGGGGACGGGTGAACACTGTAGCTTTCTTT. Its protein is CASSFGRGRVNTVAFF.

This clonotype was found once. CDR3: CASSFLPQNTGELFF. As DNA, the CDR3 is TGTGCCAGCAGCTTTCTTCCTCAGAACACCGGGGAGCTGTTTTTT. The chain uses TRBV7-6 and TRBJ2-2; D is uncertain. The V end was cut by 3 bases, the J end by 1 base, with 9 bases between. CDR1 and CDR2 (germline): SGHVS, FNYEAQ. The CDR3 spans 15 residues. Full variable domain (missing parts from reference TRBV7-6 and TRBJ2-2): GAGVSQSPRYKVTKRGQDVALRCDPISGHVSLYWYRQALGQGPEFLTYFNYEAQQDKSGLPNDRFSAERPEGSISTLTIQRTEQRDSAMYRCASSFLPQNTGELFFGEGSRLTVL.

At least ten counts were recorded for this clonotype. V is TRBV2 and J is TRBJ2-7, with 8 bases aligning to TRBD1. CDR1 SNHLY and CDR2 FYNNEI come from the germline V gene. V lost 8 bases and J lost 0; bases outside the gene matches: 9. CDR3 size: 15 residues. This CDR3 is CASAPTGANSYEQYF. The CDR3 DNA is TGTGCCAGCGCCCCGACAGGGGCCAACTCCTACGAGCAGTACTTC.

The chain couples TRBV29-1 to TRBJ2-7; 8 bases line up with TRBD2. Germline CDR1 SQVTM, CDR2 ANQGSEA. V lost 8 bases to trimming and J lost 6 bases; unmatched junction nucleotides: 6. The length of the CDR3 is 11 residues. CDR3 DNA sequence: TGCAGCACAAGACTAGCGTGCGAGCAGTACTTC. Translation gives CSTRLACEQYF.